The next 21 T cell receptor beta chains were all read from a single sample in a study of control samples from healthy donors and cancer patients. The table came from immunoSEQ multiplex PCR; TCRdb's copy has only in-frame clones and leaves some out. In the table there are roughly 130,000 clones, roughly 91% of which are singletons. Sequenced sample: PBMCs. The receptors derive from a man aged 50 to 59 with head and neck cancer.

The chain recombines TRBV5-1 with TRBJ2-7; 7 bases map to TRBD1. Per the germline V gene, CDR1 is SGHRS and CDR2 is YFSETQ. J was trimmed by 2 bases and V by 4 bases; bases with no gene match: 6. The CDR3 totals 14 residues. CDR3 nucleotides: TGCGCCAGCAGCATTTATCAGGGGGCCTACGAGCAGTACTTC. This sequence encodes CASSIYQGAYEQYF.

The chain links TRBV9 to TRBJ2-3; 7 nucleotides line up with TRBD1. The trim removed 4 bases at V and 3 bases at J, leaving 5 bases unmatched. CDR1 SGDLS and CDR2 YYNGEE come from the germline V gene. The CDR3 totals 14 residues. The CDR3 DNA reads as TGTGCCAGCAGCCCACGACAGGGAACAGATACGCAGTATTTT. It translates to CASSPRQGTDTQYF.

The chain couples TRBV5-1 to TRBJ2-3, with 12 bases aligning to TRBD2. Germline loops: CDR1 SGHRS, CDR2 YFSETQ. The CDR3 length is 18 residues. Trimming at V came to 2 bases and at J to 0 bases, leaving 7 bases not matched to a gene. The DNA of the CDR3 is TGCGCCAGCAGCTTAAGACTAGCGGGGGCCTCTAGCACAGATACGCAGTATTTT. Protein product: CASSLRLAGASSTDTQYF.

The V gene is TRBV7-9, the J gene TRBJ2-3; 7 bases align to TRBD2. The V gene's germline CDR1 is SEHNR and CDR2 FQNEAQ (reference sequence). The CDR3 runs 16 residues. Unmatched junction bases numbered 10, after V lost 5 bases and J lost 2 bases. The CDR3 here is CASSRSGGGYTDTQYF. DNA of the CDR3: TGTGCCAGCAGCCGTTCTGGGGGGGGATACACAGATACGCAGTATTTT.

The rearrangement uses TRBV27 and TRBJ2-4, with TRBD1 matching 11 bases. V dropped 5 bases and J dropped 7; count of bases not matched to a gene: 10. CDR3 length: 16 residues. From germline, CDR1 is MNHEY and CDR2 SMNVEV (reference sequence). The CDR3 sequence is CASSGRTGGRVNIQYF. The CDR3 DNA is TGTGCCAGCAGTGGACGGACAGGGGGCAGAGTGAACATTCAGTACTTC.

This sequence joins TRBV11-1 and TRBJ2-5; weak D call: TRBD1 (6 bases). Germline V CDR1 and CDR2: SGHAT, FQDESV (reference sequence). Deletions cut 4 bases from V and 5 bases from J, with 11 bases between. The CDR3 spans 13 residues. As DNA, the CDR3 is TGTGCCAGCAGCTCGCAGGGGCGGGAGACCCAGTACTTC. Its translation is CASSSQGRETQYF.

V and J are TRBV7-9 and TRBJ2-1; D is possibly TRBD2 (6 bases). This CDR3 has 14 amino acids. Germline loops: CDR1 SEHNR, CDR2 FQNEAQ (reference sequence). Trimming pared 0 bases from V and 4 bases from J, leaving 7 bases between. The CDR3 DNA follows: TGTGCCAGCAGCTTAGCGGGGGGATACAATGAGCAGTTCTTC. Translated: CASSLAGGYNEQFF.

The chain has TRBV4-1 and TRBJ1-2; maybe TRBD1 (5 bases). Trimming took 2 bases from V and 8 from J, leaving 21 bases between them. The CDR3 totals 16 residues. Germline V gene lookup returns CDR1 MGHRA and CDR2 YSYEKL. The CDR3 DNA is TGCGCCAGCAGCCAACCCTCTCGGACGGCAGGGTGGGGCTACACCTTC. Translation: CASSQPSRTAGWGYTF.

The table lists this clone with a few counts. The chain is built from TRBV6-1 and TRBJ1-6; TRBD1 matches at 7 bases. Germline-derived CDR1 and CDR2 are MNHNS and SASEGT. The CDR3 runs 14 residues. The junction had 4 bases not matched to a gene; V was cut back by 3 bases and J by 8 bases. CDR3 residues: CASSEGQWDSPLHF. CDR3 nucleotides: TGTGCCAGCAGTGAGGGACAGTGGGATTCACCCCTCCACTTT.

The rearrangement links TRBV12-3 or TRBV12-4 to TRBJ1-5; D is uncertain. The ends were cut back, 2 bases at V and 7 bases at J, with 6 bases in the middle. This CDR3 spans 12 amino acids. CDR3 loop: CASSLIGQPQHF. CDR3 DNA: TGTGCCAGCAGTTTAATAGGGCAGCCCCAGCATTTT.

The chain combines TRBV28 with TRBJ2-7; 9 positions match TRBD1. The CDR3 contains 15 residues. The junction had 6 bases not matched to a gene; V was cut back by 6 bases and J by 0 bases. CDR1 and CDR2 from the germline V gene are MDHEN and SYDVKM. Written as DNA, the CDR3 is TGTGCCAGCAGGGGACAGGGTAGTTTCTCCTACGAGCAGTACTTC. Translated: CASRGQGSFSYEQYF.

This chain joins TRBV5-4 and TRBJ1-3; D is ambiguous. There are 15 residues in the CDR3. Germline CDR1 and CDR2: SGHNT and YYREEE (reference sequence). V was shortened by 0 bases and J by 0 bases, with 7 bases between the two germline ends. This CDR3 is CASSLDQNSGNTIYF. The CDR3 DNA is TGTGCCAGCAGCTTGGATCAGAACTCTGGAAACACCATATATTTT. The full variable domain, rest sourced from reference TRBV5-4 and TRBJ1-3, is ETGVTQSPTHLIKTRGQQVTLRCSSQSGHNTVSWYQQALGQGPQFIFQYYREEENGRGNFPPRFSGLQFPNYSSELNVNALELDDSALYLCASSLDQNSGNTIYFGEGSWLTVV.

The chain recombines TRBV7-6 with TRBJ2-7; a possible D gene is TRBD1 (6 bases). This CDR3 has 15 amino acids. The V and J ends lost 2 bases and 6 bases respectively, with 17 bases between them. Per the germline V gene, CDR1 is SGHVS and CDR2 is FNYEAQ. The CDR3 here is CASSLKGGWAAEQYF. The DNA of the CDR3 is TGTGCCAGCAGCTTAAAAGGGGGATGGGCGGCCGAGCAGTACTTC.

V and J are TRBV30 and TRBJ2-7, with 10 bases identical to TRBD1. The CDR3 has 12 residues. The V gene end was trimmed by 8 bases and the J gene end by 4 bases; junction bases not matched to a gene: 5. Germline CDR1 reads GTSNPN; CDR2 reads SVGIG (reference sequence). CDR3 region: CAADRGGYEQYF. As DNA, the CDR3 is TGTGCCGCGGACAGGGGGGGGTACGAGCAGTACTTC.

The CDR3 loop reads CASSPLPGRTEAFF. For the CDR3, the DNA is TGTGCCAGCAGCCCTCTCCCGGGACGCACTGAAGCTTTCTTT. The gene calls are TRBV5-4 and TRBJ1-1; perhaps TRBD1 as D (5 bases). Germline V gene lookup returns CDR1 SGHNT and CDR2 YYREEE (reference sequence). The CDR3 is 14 amino acids. Trimming shortened V by 4 bases and J by 4 bases, and 14 bases separated the two germline ends.

The chain recombines TRBV6-5 with TRBJ2-7, with 8 bases fitting TRBD2. V shed 5 bases and J 7 bases; nucleotides not matched to a gene: 13. CDR1 MNHEY and CDR2 SVGAGI come from the germline V gene. CDR3 length: 15 residues. CDR3 protein: CASSNGGGGRREQYF. DNA for the CDR3: TGTGCCAGCAGTAACGGGGGCGGGGGGCGGCGAGAGCAGTACTTC.

The chain links TRBV7-9 to TRBJ1-6; 8 bases map to TRBD1. Germline CDR1 SEHNR, CDR2 FQNEAQ (reference sequence). This CDR3 comprises 16 residues. Losses at the gene ends were 5 bases for V and 9 bases for J; bases not matched to a gene: 12. The CDR3 loop reads CASSTGGRISSSPLHF. The CDR3 DNA sequence: TGTGCCAGCAGCACAGGGGGTCGGATTTCCAGTTCACCCCTCCACTTT.

This chain's CDR3 is CASSLLGVNQPQHF. Written as DNA, the CDR3 is TGTGCCAGCAGTTTATTGGGGGTTAATCAGCCCCAGCATTTT. The chain has TRBV27 and TRBJ1-5, with D possibly matching TRBD1 (5 bases). This CDR3 spans 14 amino acids. Germline V lookup: CDR1 MNHEY, CDR2 SMNVEV (reference sequence). The V end lost 1 base, the J end lost 4 bases, and 8 bases lay between the germline ends.

This clone was counted once. The chain is built from TRBV7-9 and TRBJ1-2, with D perhaps TRBD1 (6 bases). The germline V gene encodes CDR1 SEHNR and CDR2 FQNEAQ (reference sequence). CDR3 length equals 12 residues. V lost 5 bases and J lost 3, with 7 bases in between. The DNA for the CDR3 is TGTGCCAGCAGCGCAGGGGACTATGGCTACACCTTC. Its translation: CASSAGDYGYTF.

The V and J genes are TRBV6-6 and TRBJ1-4; a weak D match, TRBD1 (6 bases). CDR3 length equals 14 residues. CDR1 and CDR2 (germline): MNHNY, SVGAGI (reference sequence). Trimming removed 7 bases at V and 10 bases at J, with 19 bases between. The CDR3 bases are TGTGCCAGCACCCCGGGGGGGGCAGGCGGAAAACTGTTTTTT. Protein: CASTPGGAGGKLFF.

Note on this clone: The junction and the germline gene differ at one end; a read error may be behind it. The chain recombines TRBV9 with TRBJ1-5, with a tentative D call TRBD1 (6 bases). In germline, CDR1 is SGDLS, CDR2 YYNGEE. This CDR3 has 14 amino acids. The CDR3 loop is CASSERGGNQPQHF. In nucleotides, the CDR3 is TGTGCCAGCAGCGAGCGGGGGGGCAACCAGCCCCAGCATTTT.